The clone carrying this T cell receptor (beta chain) was recorded many times. The record originates from a study of early T cells in non-severe SARS-CoV-2 infection. Germline V gene lookup returns CDR1 SNHLY and CDR2 FYNNEI. V dropped 7 bases and J dropped 4 bases, with 20 bases sitting between them. The CDR3 sequence is 15 residues long. Tagging with unique molecular identifiers was applied to individual cDNA molecules. TCRdb re-called the 5' RACE reads with MiXCR, one entry per CDR3 protein. The sample carries approximately 84,000 distinct CDR3 sequences, 15% recorded once. This chain uses TRBV2 with TRBJ2-7; TRBD1 or TRBD2 may be the D gene (7 bases each). Sequenced material: whole blood. The receptor was isolated from an adult who was a healthcare worker with PCR-confirmed SARS-CoV-2 infection or an uninfected control (not recorded which). The CDR3, as DNA: TGTGCCAGCACACCCCCCGCGGGGGACAGATACGAGCAGTACTTC. This gives the protein CASTPPAGDRYEQYF.